The TCR beta chain under discussion was sequenced for a study of shared clonotypes between healthy human individuals. The CDR3 is 15 residues long. Per the germline V gene, CDR1 is LNHDA and CDR2 is SQIVND (reference sequence). Deletions cut 9 bases from V and 3 bases from J, with 15 bases between. The genomic DNA of each subset was split evenly across several immunoSEQ plates. Sequenced by immunoSEQ multiplex PCR; TCRdb stores in-frame clones only, minus some. The sample records about 2.4 million clones, around 90% being singletons. This clonotype was obtained from a man aged 18 to 30 in good health. The sample was naive CD4+ T cells sorted from blood. Noted subset: CD45RA+ positively selected. The genes are TRBV19 and TRBJ2-6; D is ambiguous. Here the CDR3 reads CASHLRDGGANVLTF. DNA of the CDR3: TGTGCCAGCCACCTAAGAGACGGTGGGGCCAACGTCCTGACTTTC.